This T cell receptor beta chain was sequenced for a study of lymphopenia after photon versus proton radiotherapy. This clone occurred once. The antigen remains unidentified. Study results and caveats: Photon-treated patients lost naive T cells and TCR diversity; proton-treated stayed stable.

The method was immunoSEQ multiplex PCR; TCRdb's version includes in-frame clones alone and lacks a portion of them. The sample lists tens of thousands of clones; 87% were seen once. V gave up 4 bases and J gave up 3 bases; unmatched junction bases: 6. There are 14 residues in the CDR3. Germline assignment: CDR1 PRHDT and CDR2 FYEKMQ (reference sequence). The genes are TRBV13 and TRBJ2-7, with TRBD1 matching over 7 bases. This receptor was identified in a man older than 75 with esophageal cancer. Material: peripheral blood, obtained from a patient treated with proton-based radiotherapy. For the CDR3, the DNA is TGTGCCAGCAGCTACCAACAGGGGAACTACGAGCAGTACTTC. It specifies CASSYQQGNYEQYF. The full variable domain, completed using reference TRBV13 and TRBJ2-7, is AAGVIQSPRHLIKEKRETATLKCYPIPRHDTVYWYQQGPGQDPQFLISFYEKMQSDKGSIPDRFSAQQFSDYHSELNMSSLELGDSALYFCASSYQQGNYEQYFGPGTRLTVT.